The subject of this entry is one T cell receptor (beta chain). This receptor's antigen is unknown. Base qualities were left out, and no much larger clone turns up one base away. Without any cell sorting, total RNA and DNA were extracted together from about 20-30 mg of bulk tissue using the AllPrep DNA/RNA mini kit. Roughly 5 patients with histopathologically diagnosed primary liver carcinoma underwent surgical resection in China between November 2015 and March 2016. At the time of sampling, the patients had chronic HBV infection and had not received any treatment. Each tumor was sampled at five spatially separated regions: the superior, inferior, left-lateral and right-lateral poles and the tumor centre. Histological examination found more than 75% viable tumor cells in every tumor sample. Fresh tumor and adjacent tissue pieces were bisected; one half was stored in RNAlater at -80°C, the other sent for histology.

The data derive from a study of tumor-infiltrating lymphocytes in primary liver carcinoma (dated by TCRdb to the late 2010s). In the study overall: Of the five patients (three men and two women, aged 30 to 69 years), four had hepatocellular carcinoma and one had combined HCC and intrahepatic cholangiocarcinoma. A total of about 35 specimens from 5 patients, comprising around 25 tumor regions, 5 adjacent noncancerous liver tissues and 5 peripheral blood samples, were covered by TCRbeta repertoire sequencing. Roughly 3.5 to 7.5 million productive TCRbeta reads were obtained per sample, and no significant difference in read depth was found between tissue types. Tumors of the five patients were stage T1-T3 N0M0 with maximum diameters of roughly 4 to 11 cm. High reproducibility was observed for the technical replicate repertoires, with mean shared-clone rates approximately 0.9 and correlation coefficients above 0.95. For each liver tumor, the study sampled five regions along with adjacent normal tissue and blood, and applied TCRbeta repertoire sequencing, expression microarrays and whole-exome sequencing. The roughly 25 tumor region samples were profiled with Agilent mRNA microarrays so that TCRbeta repertoire diversity could be related to the local molecular phenotype.

The CDR3 has 16 amino acids, counting the end cysteine and phenylalanine. Only the CDR3 region is kept as DNA, spanning 48 bases read in frame from base 1. V loses 3 bases at its end and J loses 12 bases; junction bases beyond the gene matches: 18. CDR1 and CDR2, per the germline V gene (reference sequence), are LNHNV and YYDKDF. Starting from 500 to 600 ng total RNA, TCRbeta-specific cDNA was produced by reverse transcription with a constant-region primer and ProtoScript II reverse transcriptase. TCRbeta libraries were built with three nested multiplex PCR rounds, a slightly modified ARM-PCR procedure. Each of the first two PCR rounds ran for roughly 9 cycles and used multiplex TRBV1-TRBV30 forward primers together with a Cbeta reverse primer. A final 25-cycle PCR with Deep VentR polymerase added sample barcodes and Illumina adapters. Before sequencing, amplicons of 200-500 bp were gel-purified using a QIAquick gel extraction kit. An Illumina HiSeq 2500 was used to sequence the TCRbeta amplicons, generating 250-bp paired-end reads. The study's own analysis went as follows. To recover full CDR3 sequences, reads were quality-trimmed using Trimmomatic v0.33 and paired reads were then merged using FLASH v1.2.11. MiGEC v1.2.1b assigned V, D and J germline segments to the rearranged TCRbeta sequences. Clonotype statistics and Shannon-Wiener diversity indices were calculated with VDJtools v1.0.0. Except for diversity analysis, only the 250 most abundant clonotypes of each sample were used in subsequent analyses to reduce sampling bias. Through fastp at Q25 and MiXCR, TCRdb rebuilt clones from the public reads, retaining in-frame beta chains. Under each unique CDR3 protein, matching rows form one entry showing the most common genes and DNA. TCRdb's processing, not the study's, gives the V and J calls here. The sample profile shows about 210,000 distinct CDR3 sequences; roughly 80% of them were found once. The ten largest account for 15% to 20% of the sample.

Overall results and qualifications from the work: The top 250 clones accounted for a significantly greater share of the repertoire in tumors than in blood (p = 0.039). Repertoire overlap was higher between tumor regions (mean about 36%) than tumor-adjacent (around 17%) or tumor-blood (14%) pairs, consistent with antigen-driven expansion. Bulk unsorted samples precluded comparing CD4+ and CD8+ T cell repertoires. Only about 8-24% of top clones were present in all five regions of a tumor, suggesting spatial heterogeneity of tumor-infiltrating T cells. With just four or five patients in the study, the authors point out that the findings should be validated in a larger study. Because only the TCR beta chain was sequenced and unpaired alpha chains were not captured, true repertoire diversity is likely underestimated.

The chain employs TRBV15 and TRBJ2-5, with TRBD1 identical over 8 junction bases. Sequenced: tumor tissue from primary liver carcinoma. The origin of this receptor is a man between 35 and 55 years old with primary liver carcinoma and hepatitis B virus infection. CDR3 loop: CATSSDRGGLQDTEYF. The DNA sequence is TGTGCCACCAGCAGCGACAGGGGAGGTTTGCAAGATACCGAGTACTTC.